The clone carrying this T cell receptor beta chain showed up many times. Antigen specificity is unknown. Germline CDR1 MNHNS, CDR2 SASEGT. The germline V and J ends were trimmed by 7 bases and 0 bases, with 13 bases remaining between them. The CDR3 has 16 amino acids. TCR beta libraries were built with iRepertoire HTBI primers and Arm-PCR of CDR3 regions. TCRdb processed the multiplex PCR reads anew with MiXCR; each CDR3 protein has one entry. This table has 400,000 to 500,000 distinct CDR3 sequences, about 15% appearing once. This entry belongs to a study of regulatory T cells in long-lasting Graves disease. Study-wide results and caveats: TRBV28, TRBJ1-2 and TRBJ2-5 emerged as the favored segments in persistent disease.

Described time point: newly diagnosed GD, antithyroid drugs for less than 3 months. From PBMCs, RNA was extracted and then used to make the TCR library. Diagnosing Graves' disease relied on the American Thyroid Association guidelines. The patients were drawn from one endocrinology department in Xi'an, China. The sample also formed part of further work on T cells in Graves' hyperthyroidism and ophthalmopathy.

Material: peripheral blood mononuclear cells (PBMCs), obtained at new diagnosis, from a patient treated with antithyroid drugs. The source is a woman in her 30s with Graves disease. The V gene is TRBV6-1, the J gene TRBJ2-6, with D perhaps given as TRBD1 or TRBD2 (5 bases each). This CDR3 is CASTLGTNSGANVLTF. For the CDR3, the DNA is TGTGCCAGCACCCTTGGGACCAACTCTGGGGCCAACGTCCTGACTTTC.